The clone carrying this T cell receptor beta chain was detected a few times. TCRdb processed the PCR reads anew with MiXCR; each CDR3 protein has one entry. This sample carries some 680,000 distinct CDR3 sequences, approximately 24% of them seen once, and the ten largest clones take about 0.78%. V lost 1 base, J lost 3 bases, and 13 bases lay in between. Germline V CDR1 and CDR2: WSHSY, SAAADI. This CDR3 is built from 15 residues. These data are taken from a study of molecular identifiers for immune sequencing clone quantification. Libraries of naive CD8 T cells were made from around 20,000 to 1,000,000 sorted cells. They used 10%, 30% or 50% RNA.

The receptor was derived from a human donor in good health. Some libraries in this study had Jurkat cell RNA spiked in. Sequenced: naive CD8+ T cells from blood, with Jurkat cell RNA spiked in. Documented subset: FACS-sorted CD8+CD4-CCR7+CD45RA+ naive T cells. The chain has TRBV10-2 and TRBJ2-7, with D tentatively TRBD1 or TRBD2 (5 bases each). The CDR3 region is CASSEYRDRHYEQYF. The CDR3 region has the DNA TGCGCCAGCAGTGAGTACCGGGACCGTCACTACGAGCAGTACTTC.